This entry concerns a single T cell receptor beta chain. The CDR3 covers 15 residues. Trimming took 8 bases from V and 3 from J; bases not matched to a gene: 6. CDR1 is GTSNPN and CDR2 is SVGIG in the germline V gene (reference sequence). The data stem from a study of blood T cell repertoires in COVID-19. Study-level information: Italy, Spain and the United States were the sources of the convalescent and acute COVID-19 samples. PBMCs, B-cell-depleted T cells, or T cells provided the cDNA or gDNA that made up the material.

Per the study methods: Amplifying reference gene primers gave estimates of nucleated cell counts. Repertoires were generated with immunoSEQ multiplex PCR, while TCRdb's copy carries only in-frame clones and drops some. The DNA was the basis for D and trimming; V, J and clone size are from that table. Among some 170,000 clones, about 91% were seen once, and the ten largest hold about 1.4%. The V gene is TRBV30, the J gene TRBJ2-1, with TRBD2 matching 14 bases. Sample: peripheral blood. This TCR was recovered from a woman aged 45-59 years with acute or convalescent COVID-19. Here the CDR3 reads CALGTSGRLYNEQFF. The CDR3, as DNA: TGTGCCCTTGGGACTAGCGGGAGACTCTACAATGAGCAGTTCTTC.